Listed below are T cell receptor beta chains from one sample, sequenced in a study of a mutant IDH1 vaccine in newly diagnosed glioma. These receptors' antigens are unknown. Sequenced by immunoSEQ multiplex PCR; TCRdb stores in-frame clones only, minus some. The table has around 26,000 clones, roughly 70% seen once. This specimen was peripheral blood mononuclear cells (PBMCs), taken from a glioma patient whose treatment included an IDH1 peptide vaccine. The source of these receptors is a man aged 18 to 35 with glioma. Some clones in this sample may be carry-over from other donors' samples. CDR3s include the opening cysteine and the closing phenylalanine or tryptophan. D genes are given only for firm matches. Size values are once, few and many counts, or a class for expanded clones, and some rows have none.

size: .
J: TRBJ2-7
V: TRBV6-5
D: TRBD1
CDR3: CASSYGRGQGAREQYF
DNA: TGTGCCAGCAGTTACGGTAGGGGACAGGGGGCGCGCGAGCAGTACTTC

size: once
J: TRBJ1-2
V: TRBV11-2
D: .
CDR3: CASSLGGGDGYTF
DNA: TGTGCCAGCAGCTTAGGTGGAGGGGACGGCTACACCTTC

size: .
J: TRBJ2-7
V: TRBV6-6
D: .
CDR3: CASSPSSSDKYF
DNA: TGTGCCAGCAGCCCCTCCTCGTCAGACAAGTACTTC

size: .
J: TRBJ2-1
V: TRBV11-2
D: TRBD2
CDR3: CASSRTRLAGVWNEQFF
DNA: TGTGCCAGCAGCCGGACACGGCTAGCGGGAGTTTGGAATGAGCAGTTCTTC

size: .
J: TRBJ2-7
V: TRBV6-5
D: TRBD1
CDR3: CASSTGDRREQYF
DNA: TGTGCCAGCAGTACGGGGGACAGGCGCGAGCAGTACTTC

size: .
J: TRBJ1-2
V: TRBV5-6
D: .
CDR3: CASSLEGILAGYTF
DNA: TGTGCCAGCAGCTTGGAAGGTATTCTGGCCGGCTACACCTTC

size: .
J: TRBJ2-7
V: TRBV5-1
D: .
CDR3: CASSLAQGYEQYF
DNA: TGCGCCAGCAGCTTGGCTCAGGGCTACGAGCAGTACTTC

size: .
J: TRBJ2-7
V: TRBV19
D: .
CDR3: CASSWDGRSYEQYF
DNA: TGTGCCAGTAGTTGGGACGGCCGCTCCTACGAGCAGTACTTC

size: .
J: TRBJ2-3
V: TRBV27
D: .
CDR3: CASSLSAGGFVDTQYF
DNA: TGTGCCAGCAGTTTATCCGCGGGTGGGTTCGTAGATACGCAGTATTTT

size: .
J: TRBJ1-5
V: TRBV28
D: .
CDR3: CASSRFEPQHF
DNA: TGTGCCAGCAGTCGTTTCGAGCCCCAGCATTTT

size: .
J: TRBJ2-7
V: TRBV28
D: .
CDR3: CASSSFYEQYF
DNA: TGTGCCAGCAGTTCCTTCTACGAGCAGTACTTC

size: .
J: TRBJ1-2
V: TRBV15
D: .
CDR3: CATSKGLLYGYTF
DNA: TGTGCCACCAGCAAGGGTCTCTTATATGGCTACACCTTC

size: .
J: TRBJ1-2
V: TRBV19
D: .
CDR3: CASSRLGTNYGYTF
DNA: TGTGCCAGTAGTAGGCTGGGCACTAACTATGGCTACACCTTC

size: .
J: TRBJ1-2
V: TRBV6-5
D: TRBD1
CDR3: CASSSLRGRGHGYTF
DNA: TGTGCCAGCAGTTCCCTTAGGGGGAGGGGGCACGGCTACACCTTC

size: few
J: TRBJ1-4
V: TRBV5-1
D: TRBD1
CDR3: CASSLAISGTGKTNEKLFF
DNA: TGCGCCAGCAGCTTGGCCATTTCCGGGACAGGGAAAACTAATGAAAAACTGTTTTTT

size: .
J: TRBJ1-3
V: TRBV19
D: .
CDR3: CASSILGISGNTIYF
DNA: TGTGCCAGTAGTATATTGGGGATCTCTGGAAACACCATATATTTT

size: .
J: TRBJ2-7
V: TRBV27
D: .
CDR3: CASSPDLAYEQYF
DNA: TGTGCCAGCAGTCCTGACCTTGCCTACGAGCAGTACTTC

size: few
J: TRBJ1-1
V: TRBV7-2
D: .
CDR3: CASSVWGSGAKNTEAFF
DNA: TGTGCCAGCAGTGTCTGGGGGTCCGGGGCGAAAAACACTGAAGCTTTCTTT

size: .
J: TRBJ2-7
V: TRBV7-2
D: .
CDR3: CASSLMSYSYEQYF
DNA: TGTGCCAGCAGCTTAATGTCGTACTCCTACGAGCAGTACTTC

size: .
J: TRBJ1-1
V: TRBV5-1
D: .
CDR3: CASKVDSNTEAFF
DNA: TGCGCCAGCAAAGTGGACTCGAACACTGAAGCTTTCTTT

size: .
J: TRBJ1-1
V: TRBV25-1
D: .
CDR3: CASYGTSEAFF
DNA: TGTGCCAGCTACGGGACTTCTGAAGCTTTCTTT

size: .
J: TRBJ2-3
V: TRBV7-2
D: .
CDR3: CASSLEFAGTDTQYF
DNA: TGTGCCAGCAGCTTAGAATTTGCGGGCACAGATACGCAGTATTTT

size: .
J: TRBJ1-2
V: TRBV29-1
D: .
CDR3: CSVEAANYGYTF
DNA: TGCAGCGTTGAAGCAGCTAACTATGGCTACACCTTC

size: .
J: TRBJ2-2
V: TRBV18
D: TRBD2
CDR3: CASSPPGLAGVTGELFF
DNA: TGTGCCAGCTCACCACCGGGACTAGCGGGAGTTACCGGGGAGCTGTTTTTT

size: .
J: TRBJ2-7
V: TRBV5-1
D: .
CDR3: CASSSGAYEQYF
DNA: TGCGCCAGCAGCTCAGGGGCCTACGAGCAGTACTTC

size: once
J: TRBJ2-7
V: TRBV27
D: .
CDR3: CASSFRTYSYEQYF
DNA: TGTGCCAGCAGTTTTCGTACCTACTCCTACGAGCAGTACTTC

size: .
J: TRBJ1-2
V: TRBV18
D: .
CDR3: CASSPPWGPRYGYTF
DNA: TGTGCCAGCTCACCACCGTGGGGCCCCCGATATGGCTACACCTTC

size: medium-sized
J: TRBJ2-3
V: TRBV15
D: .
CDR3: CATSRDRSSLSTDTQYF
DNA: TGTGCCACCAGCAGAGATAGAAGCAGCCTTAGCACAGATACGCAGTATTTT

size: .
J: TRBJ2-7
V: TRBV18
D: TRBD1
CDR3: CASSPAGQGGSYEQYF
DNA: TGTGCCAGCTCACCCGCCGGACAGGGTGGATCCTACGAGCAGTACTTC